This T cell receptor (beta chain) was recorded in a study of beta chain features in type 1 diabetes. Central memory, naive, regulatory and stem cell-like memory CD4+ cells were sorted by CD45RO/CCR7/CD25/CD127/CD95/CD27. Purities over 95% were achieved in all sorted populations. Expressed TCRB transcripts were sequenced, since all the RNA that had been isolated was reverse transcribed. Some clones are missing from TCRdb's copy, which holds only in-frame ones; the method was immunoSEQ multiplex PCR. The profile shows roughly 500,000 clones, about an eighth of them singletons. Comment on this clone: No antigen is known for it.

Study-level points and caveats: Among patients, naive, central memory and Treg TCRB repertoires appeared more similar than among healthy donors. PCR might pick shorter templates more often, in the same way for patients and controls.

Germline CDR1 is SNHLY and CDR2 is FYNNEI. This CDR3 contains 15 residues. V dropped 8 bases and J dropped 0; count of bases not matched to a gene: 7. Sequencing was performed on naive CD4+ T cells from blood. The origin of this receptor is a woman aged 18-30 years in good health. The genes are TRBV2 and TRBJ1-2; 9 positions match TRBD1. This chain's CDR3 is CASVGQGYPNYGYTF. CDR3 nucleotide sequence: TGTGCCAGCGTCGGACAGGGGTATCCTAACTATGGCTACACCTTC.